This entry is about one T cell receptor beta chain. TCR beta CDR3 regions were amplified from RNA transcripts. The TCR CDR3 first-round RT-PCR relied on the HTBI primer set. MiXCR was run by TCRdb on the multiplex PCR reads, yielding one entry per CDR3 protein. The data hold about 340,000 distinct CDR3 sequences, with around a sixth observed a single time. The data stem from a study of T cells in Graves' hyperthyroidism and ophthalmopathy. The V gene's germline CDR1 is SEHNR and CDR2 FQNEAQ (reference sequence). The CDR3 is 15 residues long. V gave up 0 bases and J gave up 5 bases, with 14 bases separating them.

The rearrangement joins TRBV7-9 to TRBJ2-7; D is undetermined. The source material was blood. This TCR derives from a woman aged 45 to 65 with Graves' hyperthyroidism. CDR3 region: CASSLAPQGPDEQYV. CDR3 coding DNA: TGTGCCAGCAGCTTAGCGCCTCAAGGGCCGGACGAGCAGTACGTC.